This TCR beta chain was profiled in a study of shared clonotypes between healthy human individuals. Study-wide results and limits: Clonotype sharing among donors likely depends on sequencing depth. The donor pool, a small one, limited the genetic and exposure-history diversity represented.

Selected positively for CCR7 and CD45RO-negative, naive CD8 cells excluded terminally differentiated effector memory CD45RA+ cells. Every contributor of samples was a Caucasian grown-up residing in Nashville, Tennessee. This clone was recorded only once. Its matching antigen is unknown. Genomic DNA per cell subset filled all wells of several immunoSEQ plates. Assay: immunoSEQ multiplex PCR; the TCRdb copy retains only in-frame clones and omits some. The table records roughly 2,000,000 clones, 80% to 95% of them present only once. The CDR3 is made up of 17 amino acids. With V trimmed by 2 bases and J by 0 bases, 8 bases remained unmatched. The germline CDR1 and CDR2 sequences are MNHEY and SMNVEV (reference sequence).

The chain couples TRBV27 to TRBJ1-2; 8 nucleotides match TRBD1. Specimen: naive CD8+ T cells from PBMCs. The sequence was obtained from a man between 18 and 35 years old in good health. Some clones in this sample may be carry-over from other donors' samples. CDR3 loop: CASSLQGASGANYGYTF. The CDR3 DNA sequence: TGTGCCAGCAGTTTACAGGGGGCGTCCGGGGCTAACTATGGCTACACCTTC.